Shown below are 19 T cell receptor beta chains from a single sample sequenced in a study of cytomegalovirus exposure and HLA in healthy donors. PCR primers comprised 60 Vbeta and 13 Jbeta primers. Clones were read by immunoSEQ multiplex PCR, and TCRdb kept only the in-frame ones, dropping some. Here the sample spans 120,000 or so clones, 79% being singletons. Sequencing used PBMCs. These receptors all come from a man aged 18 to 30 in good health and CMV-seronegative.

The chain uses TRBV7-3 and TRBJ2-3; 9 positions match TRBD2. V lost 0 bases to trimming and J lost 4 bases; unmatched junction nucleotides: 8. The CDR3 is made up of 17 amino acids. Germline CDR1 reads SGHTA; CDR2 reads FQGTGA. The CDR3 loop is CASSLTGAGGLSDTQYF. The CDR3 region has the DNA TGTGCCAGCAGCTTAACGGGCGCGGGAGGGCTCTCAGATACGCAGTATTTT.

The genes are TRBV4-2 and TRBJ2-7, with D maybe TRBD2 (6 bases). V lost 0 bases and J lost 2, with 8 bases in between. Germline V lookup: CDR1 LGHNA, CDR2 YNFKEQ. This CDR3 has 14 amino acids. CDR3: CASSQEAGPYEQYF. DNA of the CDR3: TGTGCCAGCAGCCAAGAGGCGGGACCCTACGAGCAGTACTTC.

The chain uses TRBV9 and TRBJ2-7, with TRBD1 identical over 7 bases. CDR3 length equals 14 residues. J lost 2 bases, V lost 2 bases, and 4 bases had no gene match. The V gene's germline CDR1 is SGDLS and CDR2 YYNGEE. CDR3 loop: CASSVMDRTYEQYF. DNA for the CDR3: TGTGCCAGCAGCGTCATGGACAGGACCTACGAGCAGTACTTC.

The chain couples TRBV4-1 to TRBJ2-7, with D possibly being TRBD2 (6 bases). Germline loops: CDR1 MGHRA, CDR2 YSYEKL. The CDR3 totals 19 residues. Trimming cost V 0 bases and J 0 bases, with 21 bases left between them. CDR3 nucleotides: TGCGCCAGCAGCCAAGATACCCCCTTATGGGACTTCAGCTCCTACGAGCAGTACGTC. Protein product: CASSQDTPLWDFSSYEQYV.

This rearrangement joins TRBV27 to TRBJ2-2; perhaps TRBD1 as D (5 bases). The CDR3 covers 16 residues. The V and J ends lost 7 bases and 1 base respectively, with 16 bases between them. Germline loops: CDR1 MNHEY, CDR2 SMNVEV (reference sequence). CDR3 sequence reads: CASKTGQQRNTGELFF. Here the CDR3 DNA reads TGTGCCAGCAAAACCGGACAACAGAGGAACACCGGGGAGCTGTTTTTT.

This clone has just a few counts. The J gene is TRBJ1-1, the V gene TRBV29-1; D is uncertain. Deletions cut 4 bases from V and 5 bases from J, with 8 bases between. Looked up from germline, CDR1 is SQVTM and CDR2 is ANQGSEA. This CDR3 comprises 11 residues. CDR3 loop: CSVGAGTEAFF. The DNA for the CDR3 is TGCAGCGTTGGAGCGGGAACTGAAGCTTTCTTT. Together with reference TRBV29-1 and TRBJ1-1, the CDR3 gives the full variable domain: SAVISQKPSRDICQRGTSLTIQCQVDSQVTMMFWYRQQPGQSLTLIATANQGSEATYESGFVIDKFPISRPNLTFSTLTVSNMSPEDSSIYLCSVGAGTEAFFGQGTRLTVV.

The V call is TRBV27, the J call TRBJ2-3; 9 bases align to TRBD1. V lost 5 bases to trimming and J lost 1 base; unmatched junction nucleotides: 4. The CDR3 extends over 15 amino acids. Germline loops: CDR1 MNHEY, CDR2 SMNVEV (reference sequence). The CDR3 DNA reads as TGTGCCAGCAGTCTACGGACAGGGGGCACAGATACGCAGTATTTT. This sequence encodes CASSLRTGGTDTQYF.

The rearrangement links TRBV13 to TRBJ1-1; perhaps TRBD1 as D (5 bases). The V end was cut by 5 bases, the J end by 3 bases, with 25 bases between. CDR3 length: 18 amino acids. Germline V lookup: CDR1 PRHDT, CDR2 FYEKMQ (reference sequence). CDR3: CASSARSLIAAGDTEAFF. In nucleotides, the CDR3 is TGTGCCAGCAGCGCCCGGTCCCTGATAGCCGCGGGGGACACTGAAGCTTTCTTT.

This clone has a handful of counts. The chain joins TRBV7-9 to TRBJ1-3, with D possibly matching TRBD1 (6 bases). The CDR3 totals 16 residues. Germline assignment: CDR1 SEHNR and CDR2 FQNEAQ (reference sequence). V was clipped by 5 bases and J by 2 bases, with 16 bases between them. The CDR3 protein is CASSPMDSSPGNTIYF. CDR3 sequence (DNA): TGTGCCAGCAGCCCCATGGACAGTTCTCCTGGAAACACCATATATTTT.

CDR3 protein: CASSQDGGGQRQETQYF. CDR3 bases: TGTGCCAGCAGCCAAGATGGAGGCGGGCAGCGCCAAGAGACCCAGTACTTC. The chain combines TRBV4-2 with TRBJ2-5; weak D call: TRBD2 (5 bases). The CDR3 spans 17 residues. V lost 0 bases to trimming and J lost 1 base, with 15 bases between them. Germline loops: CDR1 LGHNA, CDR2 YNFKEQ.

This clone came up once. Here the CDR3 reads CASSSSEYNEQFF. CDR3 DNA sequence: TGTGCCAGCAGTTCCTCGGAGTACAATGAGCAGTTCTTC. The rearrangement joins TRBV6-4 to TRBJ2-1; D not resolved. Trimming left V 5 bases short and J 4 bases short, with 9 bases between. This CDR3 is built from 13 residues. Looked up from germline, CDR1 is MRHNA and CDR2 is SNTAGT.

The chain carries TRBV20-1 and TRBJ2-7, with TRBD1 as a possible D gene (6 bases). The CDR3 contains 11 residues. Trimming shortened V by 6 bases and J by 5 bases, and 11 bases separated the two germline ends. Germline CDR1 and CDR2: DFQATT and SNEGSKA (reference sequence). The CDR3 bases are TGCAGTGCCAGGGACACCCACGAGCAGTACGTC. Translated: CSARDTHEQYV.

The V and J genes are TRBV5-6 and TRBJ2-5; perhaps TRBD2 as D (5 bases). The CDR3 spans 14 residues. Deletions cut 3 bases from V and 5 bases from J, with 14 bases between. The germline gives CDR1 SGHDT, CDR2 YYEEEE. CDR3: CASSSYLRAETQYF. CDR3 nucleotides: TGTGCCAGCAGCTCATACTTGAGGGCGGAGACCCAGTACTTC. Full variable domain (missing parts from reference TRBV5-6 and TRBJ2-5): DAGVTQSPTHLIKTRGQQVTLRCSPKSGHDTVSWYQQALGQGPQFIFQYYEEEERQRGNFPDRFSGHQFPNYSSELNVNALLLGDSALYLCASSSYLRAETQYFGPGTRLLVL.

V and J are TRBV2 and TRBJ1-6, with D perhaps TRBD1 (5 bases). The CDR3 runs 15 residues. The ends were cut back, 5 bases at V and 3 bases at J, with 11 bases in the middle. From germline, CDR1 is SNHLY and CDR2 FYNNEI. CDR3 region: CASSPDSLYNSPLHF. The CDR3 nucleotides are TGTGCCAGCAGTCCAGACAGCCTCTATAATTCACCCCTCCACTTT.

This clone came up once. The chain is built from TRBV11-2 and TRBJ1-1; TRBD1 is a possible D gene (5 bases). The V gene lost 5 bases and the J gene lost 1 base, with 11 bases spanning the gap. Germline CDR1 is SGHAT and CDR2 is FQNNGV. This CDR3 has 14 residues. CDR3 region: CASSKTGSNTEAFF. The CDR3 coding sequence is TGTGCCAGCAGCAAAACAGGTTCGAACACTGAAGCTTTCTTT. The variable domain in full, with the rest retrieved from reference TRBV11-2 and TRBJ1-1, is EAGVAQSPRYKIIEKRQSVAFWCNPISGHATLYWYQQILGQGPKLLIQFQNNGVVDDSQLPKDRFSAERLKGVDSTLKIQPAKLEDSAVYLCASSKTGSNTEAFFGQGTRLTVV.

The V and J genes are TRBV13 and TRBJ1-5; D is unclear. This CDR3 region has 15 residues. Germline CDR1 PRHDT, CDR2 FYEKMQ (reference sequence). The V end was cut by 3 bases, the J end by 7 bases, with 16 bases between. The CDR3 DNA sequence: TGTGCCAGCAGCTTGGCTAACGGGGTAAACCAGCCCCAGCATTTT. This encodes CASSLANGVNQPQHF.

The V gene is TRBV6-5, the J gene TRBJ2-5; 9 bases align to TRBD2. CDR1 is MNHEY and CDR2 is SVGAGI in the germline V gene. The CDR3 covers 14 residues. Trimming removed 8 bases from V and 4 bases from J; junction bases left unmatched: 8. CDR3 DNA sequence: TGTGCCAGCTCCTGGACTAGCGTCGCAGAGACCCAGTACTTC. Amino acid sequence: CASSWTSVAETQYF.

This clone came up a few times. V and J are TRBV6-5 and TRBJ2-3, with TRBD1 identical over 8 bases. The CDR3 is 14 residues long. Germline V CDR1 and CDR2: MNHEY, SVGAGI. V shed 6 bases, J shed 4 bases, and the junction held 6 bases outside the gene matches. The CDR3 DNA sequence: TGTGCCAGCAGGAAGTGGGACAGGCCAGATACGCAGTATTTT. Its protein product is CASRKWDRPDTQYF.

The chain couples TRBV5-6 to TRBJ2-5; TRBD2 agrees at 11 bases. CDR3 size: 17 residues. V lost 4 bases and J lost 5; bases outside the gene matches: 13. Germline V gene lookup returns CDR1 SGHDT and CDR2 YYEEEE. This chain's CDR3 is CASSRGLAGPRGETQYF. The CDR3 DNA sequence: TGTGCCAGCAGCCGTGGACTAGCGGGCCCAAGGGGGGAGACCCAGTACTTC.